This paragraph reports one TCR beta chain. As yet, its antigen is unknown. TCRdb ran MiXCR on the reads and lists one entry per CDR3 protein. The sample lists roughly 920,000 distinct CDR3 sequences, approximately 31% seen once, with 13% in the top ten. This sample was included in a study of T cell repertoires in cytomegalovirus infection. Whole-study context: Used in the study were CMV epitopes, some recently identified and HLA-C-restricted, others well-studied and HLA-B-restricted. Public TCR beta signatures were indicative of both CMV infection and a matching HLA type.

Study-level findings and limits: Cumulated frequencies of public TCR beta families served to identify carriers of CMV plus the relevant HLA. Predominance within the ex vivo response was attributable to HLA-C-restricted CMV-specific TCR beta clonotypes.

The V end lost 6 bases, the J end lost 6 bases, and 18 bases lay between the germline ends. The length of the CDR3 is 15 residues. Per the germline V gene, CDR1 is MDHEN and CDR2 is SYDVKM. The source was cultured CD8+ T cells from PBMCs, collected from culture after CMV antigen stimulation. The chain couples TRBV28 to TRBJ1-5; no clear D. The clonotype comes from a human donor in good health (CMV status not recorded). Some clones in this sample may be carry-over from other donors' samples. CDR3 sequence reads: CASSRPRGYIQPQHF. As DNA, the CDR3 is TGTGCCAGCAGCCGACCCCGGGGATACATTCAGCCCCAGCATTTT.